This is a list of T cell receptor beta chains from one sample in a study of blood T cell repertoires in COVID-19. Assay used: immunoSEQ multiplex PCR; TCRdb lists only in-frame clones, some missing. Among 250,000 or so clones listed, 65% to 90% were seen once. The specimen was PBMCs or T cells enriched from blood (not recorded which). The receptors come from a man aged 35-49 years who had recovered from COVID-19. The conserved cysteine and the conserved F or W are not part of the CDR3 here. Each record gives: J gene, V gene, D gene, clone size, CDR3 protein. D genes are given only for firm matches. Size is stated for part of the rows, as once, few or many counts, or as a class when the clone is expanded.

TRBJ2-1 | TRBV21-1 | - | - | ASSEGRLAGTPNEQF
TRBJ1-5 | TRBV28 | - | once | ASSPQGFNQPQH
TRBJ2-5 | TRBV4-1 | TRBD1 | - | ASSQEETGETQY
TRBJ1-5 | TRBV27 | - | few | ASSFQGLGNQPQH
TRBJ1-1 | TRBV5-6 | - | - | ASSRNRGGTEAF
TRBJ1-4 | TRBV19 | TRBD1 | - | ASSRTGFTEKLF
TRBJ1-3 | TRBV30 | - | - | AWSSSGNTIY
TRBJ2-3 | TRBV7-3 | TRBD2 | - | ASSPSGGGNTQY
TRBJ2-7 | TRBV4-1 | TRBD2 | - | ASSQRLAGAYEQY
TRBJ1-1 | TRBV18 | TRBD1 | - | ASSPQGADTEAF
TRBJ1-1 | TRBV18 | TRBD1 | - | ASSTGGNTEAF
TRBJ1-5 | TRBV2 | - | - | ASRVERNQPQH
TRBJ2-1 | TRBV30 | TRBD2 | - | AWGGSSGGAYNEQF
TRBJ1-5 | TRBV5-6 | - | - | ASSLRGAEQPQH
TRBJ1-5 | TRBV6-1 | TRBD1 | - | ASSEWDRPNQPQH
TRBJ2-5 | TRBV7-7 | - | - | ASSWDGGETQY
TRBJ1-6 | TRBV18 | - | - | ASSPEGSSLH
TRBJ2-2 | TRBV6-4 | - | - | ASSDSGRPGHTGELF
TRBJ1-1 | TRBV12-3/TRBV12-4 | - | - | ASSLGEGTEAF
TRBJ2-1 | TRBV27 | TRBD2 | - | ASSPGLAGANEQF
TRBJ1-2 | TRBV18 | - | - | ASSPPGQTSYGYT
TRBJ2-3 | TRBV15 | TRBD1 | - | ATSRGQGITDTQY
TRBJ1-1 | TRBV27 | - | - | AIRGGNTEAF
TRBJ1-6 | TRBV27 | - | - | ASSSAGLRSPLH
TRBJ2-6 | TRBV18 | TRBD1 | - | ASSMLSTGDAGANVLT
TRBJ2-3 | TRBV7-2 | - | - | ASSFADTQY
TRBJ1-1 | TRBV6-2/TRBV6-3 | - | - | ASSYSPGQVNTEAF
TRBJ1-6 | TRBV6-5 | TRBD1 | once | ASSYSTGLHSPLH
TRBJ2-5 | TRBV7-9 | - | - | ASERVVRLQETQY
TRBJ2-5 | TRBV6-5 | TRBD1 | once | ASSRGRWETQY
TRBJ2-1 | TRBV7-9 | - | - | ASSLSSYEQF
TRBJ2-5 | TRBV7-9 | TRBD1 | - | ASSLQGAPLKETQY
TRBJ2-7 | TRBV10-2 | TRBD1 | once | ASTGTDSYEQY
TRBJ2-7 | TRBV7-2 | TRBD1 | - | ASSSDPPQPGGKYEQY
TRBJ1-6 | TRBV2 | - | once | ASSEQSPLH
TRBJ1-5 | TRBV6-2/TRBV6-3 | - | - | ASSYSRGRGNQPQH
TRBJ2-2 | TRBV20-1 | - | - | SASRRQVNTGELF
TRBJ1-5 | TRBV20-1 | - | - | SARDRPQH
TRBJ2-1 | TRBV6-5 | TRBD1 | - | ASRGTGGSYNEQF
TRBJ1-2 | TRBV7-8 | - | few | ASSPLAGYYT
TRBJ2-7 | TRBV18 | - | - | ASSPPSASNEQY
TRBJ1-1 | TRBV7-2 | TRBD1 | once | ASSVRQGSTEAF